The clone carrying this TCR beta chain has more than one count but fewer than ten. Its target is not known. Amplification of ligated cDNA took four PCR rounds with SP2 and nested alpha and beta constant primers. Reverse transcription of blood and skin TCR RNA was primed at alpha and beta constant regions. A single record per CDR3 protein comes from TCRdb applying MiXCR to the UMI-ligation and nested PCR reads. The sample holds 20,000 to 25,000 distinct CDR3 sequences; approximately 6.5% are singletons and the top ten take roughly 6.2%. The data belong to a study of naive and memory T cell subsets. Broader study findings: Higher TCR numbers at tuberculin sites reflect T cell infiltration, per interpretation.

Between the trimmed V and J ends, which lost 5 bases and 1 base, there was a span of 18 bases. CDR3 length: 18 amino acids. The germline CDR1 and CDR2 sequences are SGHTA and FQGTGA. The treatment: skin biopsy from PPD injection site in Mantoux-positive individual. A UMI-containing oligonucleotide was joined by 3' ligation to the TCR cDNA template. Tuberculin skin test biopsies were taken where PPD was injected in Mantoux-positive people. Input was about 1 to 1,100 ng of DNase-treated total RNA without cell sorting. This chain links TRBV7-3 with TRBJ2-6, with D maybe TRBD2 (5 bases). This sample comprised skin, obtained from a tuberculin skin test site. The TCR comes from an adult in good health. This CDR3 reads CASSPEGTRISGANVLTF. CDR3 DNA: TGTGCCAGCAGCCCAGAGGGCACTAGAATATCTGGGGCCAACGTCCTGACTTTC. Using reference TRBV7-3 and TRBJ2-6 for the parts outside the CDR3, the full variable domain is GAGVSQTPSNKVTEKGKYVELRCDPISGHTALYWYRQSLGQGPEFLIYFQGTGAADDSGLPNDRFFAVRPEGSVSTLKIQRTERGDSAVYLCASSPEGTRISGANVLTFGAGSRLTVL.